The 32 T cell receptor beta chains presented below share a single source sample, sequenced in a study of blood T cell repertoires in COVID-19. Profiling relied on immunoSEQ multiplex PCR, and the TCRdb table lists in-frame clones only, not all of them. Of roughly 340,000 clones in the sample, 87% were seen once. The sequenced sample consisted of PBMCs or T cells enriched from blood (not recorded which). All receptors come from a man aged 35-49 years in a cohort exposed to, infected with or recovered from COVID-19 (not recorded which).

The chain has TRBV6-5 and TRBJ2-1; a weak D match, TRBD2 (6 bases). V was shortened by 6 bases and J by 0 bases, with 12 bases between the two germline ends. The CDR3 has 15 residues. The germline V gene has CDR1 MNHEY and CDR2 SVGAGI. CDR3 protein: CASRYLASSYNEQFF. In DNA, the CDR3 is TGTGCCAGCAGATATCTAGCGAGCTCCTACAATGAGCAGTTCTTC.

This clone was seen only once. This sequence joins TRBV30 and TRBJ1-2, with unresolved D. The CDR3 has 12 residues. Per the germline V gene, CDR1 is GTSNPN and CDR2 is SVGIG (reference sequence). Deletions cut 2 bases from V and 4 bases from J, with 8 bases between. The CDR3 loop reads CAWSNSPYGYTF. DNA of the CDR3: TGTGCCTGGAGTAACAGTCCCTATGGCTACACCTTC.

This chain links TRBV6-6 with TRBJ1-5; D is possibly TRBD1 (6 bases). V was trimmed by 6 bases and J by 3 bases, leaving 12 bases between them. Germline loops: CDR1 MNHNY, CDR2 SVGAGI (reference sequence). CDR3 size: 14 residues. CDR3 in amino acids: CASRSQGANQPQHF. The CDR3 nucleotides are TGTGCCAGCAGATCACAGGGTGCCAATCAGCCCCAGCATTTT.

CDR3 loop: CASSLRMQTSGRTDTQYF. CDR3 bases: TGTGCCAGCAGCTTAAGGATGCAGACTAGCGGGAGGACAGATACGCAGTATTTT. V and J are TRBV11-2 and TRBJ2-3, with 13 bases fitting TRBD2. Per germline, CDR1 SGHAT and CDR2 FQNNGV. This CDR3 is built from 18 residues. J gave up 3 bases and V 2 bases, and 8 bases lay outside the gene matches. The whole variable domain, filled in from reference TRBV11-2 and TRBJ2-3, reads EAGVAQSPRYKIIEKRQSVAFWCNPISGHATLYWYQQILGQGPKLLIQFQNNGVVDDSQLPKDRFSAERLKGVDSTLKIQPAKLEDSAVYLCASSLRMQTSGRTDTQYFGPGTRLTVL.

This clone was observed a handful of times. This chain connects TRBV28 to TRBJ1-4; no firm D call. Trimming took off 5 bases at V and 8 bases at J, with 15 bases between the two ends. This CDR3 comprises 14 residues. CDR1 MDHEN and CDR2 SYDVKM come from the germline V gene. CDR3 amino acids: CASSPSGRQEKLFF. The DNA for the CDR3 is TGTGCCAGCAGTCCTAGTGGCCGGCAGGAAAAACTGTTTTTT.

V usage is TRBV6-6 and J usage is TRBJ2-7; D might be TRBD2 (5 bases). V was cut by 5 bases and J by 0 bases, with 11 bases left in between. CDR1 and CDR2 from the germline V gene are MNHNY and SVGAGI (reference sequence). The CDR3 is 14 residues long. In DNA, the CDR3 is TGTGCCAGCAGTCCACTGACTAACTCCTACGAGCAGTACTTC. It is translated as CASSPLTNSYEQYF.

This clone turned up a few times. CDR3 sequence: CASSPSGRYLYEQYF. In DNA form, the CDR3 reads TGTGCCAGCAGCCCGAGCGGGAGATATCTCTACGAGCAGTACTTC. The chain couples TRBV11-2 to TRBJ2-7, with TRBD2 matching 8 bases. Germline V gene data show CDR1 as SGHAT and CDR2 as FQNNGV. Unmatched junction bases numbered 9, after V lost 5 bases and J lost 3 bases. The CDR3 length is 15 residues.

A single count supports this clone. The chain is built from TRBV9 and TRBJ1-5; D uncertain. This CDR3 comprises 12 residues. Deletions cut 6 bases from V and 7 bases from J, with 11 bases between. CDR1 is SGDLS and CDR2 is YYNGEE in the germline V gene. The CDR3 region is CASTLVGQPQHF. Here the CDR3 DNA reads TGTGCCAGCACCCTAGTCGGGCAGCCCCAGCATTTT.

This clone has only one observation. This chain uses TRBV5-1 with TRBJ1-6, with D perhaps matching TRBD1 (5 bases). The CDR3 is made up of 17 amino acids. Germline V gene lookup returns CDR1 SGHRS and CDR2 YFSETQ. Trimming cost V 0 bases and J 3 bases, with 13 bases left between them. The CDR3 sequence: CASSLGTSDFYNSPLHF. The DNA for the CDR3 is TGCGCCAGCAGCTTGGGGACATCCGATTTCTATAATTCACCCCTCCACTTT.

CDR3 nucleotides: TGTGCTAGTGGCACAGGGGGTTATCGCAATGAGCAGTTCTTC. Amino acids: CASGTGGYRNEQFF. The chain uses TRBV12-5 and TRBJ2-1; 8 bases map to TRBD1. CDR1 and CDR2 (germline): LGHNT, FRNRAP. J lost 6 bases, V lost 6 bases, and 7 bases had no gene match. This CDR3 has 14 residues.

The CDR3 region is CASSPQGAWYGYTF. CDR3 nucleotide sequence: TGTGCCAGTAGTCCGCAGGGGGCGTGGTATGGCTACACCTTC. The genes are TRBV19 and TRBJ1-2, with TRBD1 matching over 8 bases. V lost 5 bases and J lost 5; bases outside the gene matches: 7. Germline V gene data show CDR1 as LNHDA and CDR2 as SQIVND (reference sequence). The CDR3 runs 14 residues.

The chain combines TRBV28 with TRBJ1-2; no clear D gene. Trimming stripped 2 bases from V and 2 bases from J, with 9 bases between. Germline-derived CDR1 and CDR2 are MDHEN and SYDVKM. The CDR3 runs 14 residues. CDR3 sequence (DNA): TGTGCCAGCAGTTTAGTCACGGGGAACTATGGCTACACCTTC. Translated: CASSLVTGNYGYTF.

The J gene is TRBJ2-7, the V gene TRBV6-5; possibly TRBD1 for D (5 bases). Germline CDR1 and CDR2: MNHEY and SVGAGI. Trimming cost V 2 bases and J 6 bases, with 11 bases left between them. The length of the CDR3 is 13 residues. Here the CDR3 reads CASSYTLRAEQYF. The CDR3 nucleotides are TGTGCCAGCAGTTACACCCTCAGGGCCGAGCAGTACTTC.

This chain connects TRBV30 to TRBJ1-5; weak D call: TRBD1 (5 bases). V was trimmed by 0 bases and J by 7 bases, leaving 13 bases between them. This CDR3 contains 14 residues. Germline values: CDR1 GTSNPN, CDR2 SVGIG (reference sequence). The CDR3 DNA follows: TGTGCCTGGAGTGTCGGGGGTTATGGCCAGCCCCAGCATTTT. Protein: CAWSVGGYGQPQHF.

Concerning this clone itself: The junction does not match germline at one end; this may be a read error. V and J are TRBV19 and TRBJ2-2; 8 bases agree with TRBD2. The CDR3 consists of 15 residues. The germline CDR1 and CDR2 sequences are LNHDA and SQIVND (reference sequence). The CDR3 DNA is TGTGCCAGTAAGGGTAGCGGGACGAACGCCGGGGAGCTGTTTTTT. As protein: CASKGSGTNAGELFF.

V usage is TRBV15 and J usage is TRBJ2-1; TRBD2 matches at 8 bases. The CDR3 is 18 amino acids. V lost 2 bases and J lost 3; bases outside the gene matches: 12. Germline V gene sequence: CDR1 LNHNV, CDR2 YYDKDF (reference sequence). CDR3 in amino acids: CATSRSSRSGRIYNEQFF. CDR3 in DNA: TGTGCCACCAGCAGATCCTCCAGAAGCGGGAGAATCTACAATGAGCAGTTCTTC.

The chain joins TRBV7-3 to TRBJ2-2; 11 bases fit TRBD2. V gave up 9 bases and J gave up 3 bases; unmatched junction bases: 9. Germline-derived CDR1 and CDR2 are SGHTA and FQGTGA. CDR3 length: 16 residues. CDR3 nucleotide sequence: TGTGCCAGTGTTAGCGGGAGGGGTCGGGACACCGGGGAGCTGTTTTTT. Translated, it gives CASVSGRGRDTGELFF.

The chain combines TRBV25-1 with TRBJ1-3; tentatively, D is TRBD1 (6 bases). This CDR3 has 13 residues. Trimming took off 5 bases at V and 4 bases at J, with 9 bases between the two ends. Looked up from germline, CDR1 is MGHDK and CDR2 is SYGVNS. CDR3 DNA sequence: TGTGCCAGCAGTCTGACAGGAGGAAACACCATATATTTT. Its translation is CASSLTGGNTIYF.

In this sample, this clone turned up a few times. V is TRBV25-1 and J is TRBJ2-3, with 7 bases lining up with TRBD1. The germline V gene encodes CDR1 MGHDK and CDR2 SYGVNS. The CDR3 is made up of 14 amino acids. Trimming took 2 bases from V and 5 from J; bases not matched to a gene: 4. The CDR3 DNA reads TGTGCCAGCAGTGAAGCCGCAGGGGGAGATACGCAGTATTTT. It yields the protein CASSEAAGGDTQYF. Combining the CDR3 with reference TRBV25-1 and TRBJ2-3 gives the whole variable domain EADIYQTPRYLVIGTGKKITLECSQTMGHDKMYWYQQDPGMELHLIHYSYGVNSTEKGDLSSESTVSRIRTEHFPLTLESARPSHTSQYLCASSEAAGGDTQYFGPGTRLTVL.

CDR3 protein: CASSDGRMNTEAFF. CDR3 nucleotides: TGTGCCAGCAGTGACGGGAGAATGAACACTGAAGCTTTCTTT. The rearrangement joins TRBV2 to TRBJ1-1; D ambiguous. Deletions cut 3 bases from V and 0 bases from J, with 8 bases between. Germline CDR1 is SNHLY and CDR2 is FYNNEI. The CDR3 is 14 residues long.

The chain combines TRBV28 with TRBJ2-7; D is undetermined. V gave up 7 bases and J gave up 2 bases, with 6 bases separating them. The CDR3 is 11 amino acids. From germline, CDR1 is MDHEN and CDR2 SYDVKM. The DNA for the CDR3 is TGTGCCAGCACCACAACCTACGAGCAGTACTTC. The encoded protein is CASTTTYEQYF.

CDR3 in DNA: TGTGCCTGGAGTGTTGGGACAGGGGATGAAAAACTGTTTTTT. This encodes CAWSVGTGDEKLFF. The chain recombines TRBV30 with TRBJ1-4, with TRBD1 matching over 10 bases. J gave up 6 bases and V 0 bases, and 1 base lay outside the gene matches. Germline V lookup: CDR1 GTSNPN, CDR2 SVGIG (reference sequence). The length of the CDR3 is 14 residues.

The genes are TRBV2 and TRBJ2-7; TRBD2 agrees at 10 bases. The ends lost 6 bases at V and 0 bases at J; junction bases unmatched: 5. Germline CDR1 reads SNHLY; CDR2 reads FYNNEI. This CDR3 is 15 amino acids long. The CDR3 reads CASSLAGDFSYEQYF. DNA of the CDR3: TGTGCCAGCAGCCTAGCGGGGGACTTCTCCTACGAGCAGTACTTC.

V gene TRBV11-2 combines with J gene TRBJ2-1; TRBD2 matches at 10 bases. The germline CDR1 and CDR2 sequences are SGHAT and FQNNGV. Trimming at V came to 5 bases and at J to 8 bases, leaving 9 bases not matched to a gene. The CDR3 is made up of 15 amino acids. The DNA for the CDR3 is TGTGCCAGCAGCCCGACGGGACTAGCGAGATATGAGCAGTTCTTC. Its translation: CASSPTGLARYEQFF. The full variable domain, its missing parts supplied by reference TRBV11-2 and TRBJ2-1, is EAGVAQSPRYKIIEKRQSVAFWCNPISGHATLYWYQQILGQGPKLLIQFQNNGVVDDSQLPKDRFSAERLKGVDSTLKIQPAKLEDSAVYLCASSPTGLARYEQFFGPGTRLTVL.

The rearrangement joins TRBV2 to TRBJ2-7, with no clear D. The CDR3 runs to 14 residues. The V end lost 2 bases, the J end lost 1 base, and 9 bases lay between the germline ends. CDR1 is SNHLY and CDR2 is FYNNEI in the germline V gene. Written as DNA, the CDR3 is TGTGCCAGCAGTGAACGGGTACAATCCTACGAGCAGTACTTC. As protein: CASSERVQSYEQYF.

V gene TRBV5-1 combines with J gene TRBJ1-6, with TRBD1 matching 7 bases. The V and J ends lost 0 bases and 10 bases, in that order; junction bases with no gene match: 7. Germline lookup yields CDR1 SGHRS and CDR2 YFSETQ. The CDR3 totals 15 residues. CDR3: CASSLATGNGSPLHF. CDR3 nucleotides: TGCGCCAGCAGCTTGGCGACAGGGAATGGATCACCCCTCCACTTT.

Here the CDR3 DNA reads TGTGCCTGGAGTACGGGGAGGACAGATACGCAGTATTTT. Protein: CAWSTGRTDTQYF. V usage is TRBV30 and J usage is TRBJ2-3; D possibly corresponds to TRBD2 (6 bases). V lost 2 bases and J lost 3, with 9 bases in between. The CDR3 contains 13 residues. Germline V lookup: CDR1 GTSNPN, CDR2 SVGIG (reference sequence).

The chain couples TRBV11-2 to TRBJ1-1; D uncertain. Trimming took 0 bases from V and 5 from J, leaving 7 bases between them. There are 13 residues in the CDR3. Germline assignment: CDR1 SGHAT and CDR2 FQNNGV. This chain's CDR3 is CASSLDLVTEAFF. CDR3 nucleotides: TGTGCCAGCAGCTTAGATCTTGTGACTGAAGCTTTCTTT. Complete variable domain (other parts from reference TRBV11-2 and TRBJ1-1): EAGVAQSPRYKIIEKRQSVAFWCNPISGHATLYWYQQILGQGPKLLIQFQNNGVVDDSQLPKDRFSAERLKGVDSTLKIQPAKLEDSAVYLCASSLDLVTEAFFGQGTRLTVV.

The DNA of the CDR3 is TGCGCCAGCACCCCGGGGACAGGCACAGATACGCAGTATTTT. Protein sequence: CASTPGTGTDTQYF. V usage is TRBV10-1 and J usage is TRBJ2-3; 7 bases align to TRBD1. CDR1 is WNHNN, CDR2 SYGVQD, per germline (reference sequence). The CDR3 runs to 14 residues. V was clipped by 7 bases and J by 1 base; unmatched bases: 5.

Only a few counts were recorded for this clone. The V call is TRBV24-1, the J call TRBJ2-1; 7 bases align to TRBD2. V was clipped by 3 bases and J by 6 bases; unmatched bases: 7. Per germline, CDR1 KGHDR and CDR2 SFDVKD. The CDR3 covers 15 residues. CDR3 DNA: TGTGCCACCAGTGATGCGGGAGTGTTCATCAATGAGCAGTTCTTC. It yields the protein CATSDAGVFINEQFF.

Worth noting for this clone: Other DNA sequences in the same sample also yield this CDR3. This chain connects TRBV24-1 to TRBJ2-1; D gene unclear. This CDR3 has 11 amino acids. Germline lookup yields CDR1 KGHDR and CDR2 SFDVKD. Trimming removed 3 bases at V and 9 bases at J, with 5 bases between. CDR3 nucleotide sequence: TGTGCCACCAGTGATCTACGTGAGCAGTTCTTC. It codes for CATSDLREQFF.

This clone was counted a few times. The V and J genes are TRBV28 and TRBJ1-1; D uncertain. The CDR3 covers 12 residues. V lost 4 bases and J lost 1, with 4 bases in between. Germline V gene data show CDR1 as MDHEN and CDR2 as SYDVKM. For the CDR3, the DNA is TGTGCCAGCAGTTCCCAGAACACTGAAGCTTTCTTT. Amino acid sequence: CASSSQNTEAFF.